The 21 T cell receptor beta chains below were found in one sample sequenced in a study of beta chain features in type 1 diabetes. The isolated RNA, all of it, was reverse transcribed, so expressed TCRB transcripts were what got sequenced. Sequenced by immunoSEQ multiplex PCR; TCRdb stores in-frame clones only, minus some. The sample holds 430,000 or so clones, 11% seen once. The specimen was naive CD4+ T cells from blood. Source of these receptors: a woman aged 18-29 years in good health.

There are a few counts of this clone. The chain couples TRBV7-8 to TRBJ2-1; the match to TRBD1 covers 7 bases. Trimming at V came to 8 bases and at J to 8 bases, leaving 12 bases not matched to a gene. CDR3 length: 14 residues. Per the germline V gene, CDR1 is SGHVS and CDR2 is FQNEAQ. CDR3 DNA sequence: TGTGCCAGCTTCCACGCACAGGGGTCGTATGAGCAGTTCTTC. Translating it yields CASFHAQGSYEQFF.

This clone was recorded a few times. The chain is built from TRBV7-2 and TRBJ2-4; possible D gene TRBD1, 6 bases. Germline lookup yields CDR1 SGHTA and CDR2 FQGNSA. V was trimmed by 4 bases and J by 5 bases, leaving 9 bases between them. The CDR3 has 13 residues. CDR3 region: CASSSGHQNIQYF. The CDR3 bases are TGTGCCAGCAGCTCGGGACACCAAAACATTCAGTACTTC. The whole variable domain, filled in from reference TRBV7-2 and TRBJ2-4, reads GAGVSQSPSNKVTEKGKDVELRCDPISGHTALYWYRQSLGQGLEFLIYFQGNSAPDKSGLPSDRFSAERTGGSVSTLTIQRTQQEDSAVYLCASSSGHQNIQYFGAGTRLSVL.

This chain connects TRBV7-2 to TRBJ1-1; possible D gene TRBD1, 6 bases. V was pared by 1 base and J by 6 bases, with 15 bases between. Germline V CDR1 and CDR2: SGHTA, FQGNSA. The CDR3 sequence is 15 residues long. In DNA, the CDR3 is TGTGCCAGCAGCTTAGATTCTGGAGGGGGTCCTGAAGCTTTCTTT. This gives the protein CASSLDSGGGPEAFF.

This clone was observed a handful of times. This chain joins TRBV30 and TRBJ1-2, with TRBD1 matching over 7 bases. V lost 2 bases and J lost 7; bases outside the gene matches: 13. This CDR3 region has 15 residues. The germline gives CDR1 GTSNPN, CDR2 SVGIG (reference sequence). The CDR3 DNA sequence: TGTGCCTGGAGTAGGGAACAGGGGCCGGGTTTTGGCTACACCTTC. This sequence encodes CAWSREQGPGFGYTF.

This clone was seen more than once but under ten times. The V and J genes are TRBV5-1 and TRBJ2-2; perhaps TRBD2 as D (6 bases). The CDR3 totals 15 residues. V was trimmed by 6 bases and J by 0 bases, leaving 12 bases between them. Germline V gives CDR1 SGHRS, CDR2 YFSETQ. The CDR3 sequence: CASNGGHTNTGELFF. The CDR3 DNA reads as TGCGCCAGCAACGGGGGTCATACGAACACCGGGGAGCTGTTTTTT.

The rearrangement joins TRBV5-4 to TRBJ2-7; 9 nucleotides line up with TRBD2. Germline CDR1 SGHNT, CDR2 YYREEE (reference sequence). This CDR3 is 15 amino acids long. After removal of 0 bases from V and 0 bases from J, the junction contained 1 base not matched to a gene. The CDR3 protein is CASSLGGRASYEQYF. CDR3 coding DNA: TGTGCCAGCAGCTTGGGCGGGAGGGCCTCCTACGAGCAGTACTTC.

This clone was counted a few times. This rearrangement joins TRBV4-3 to TRBJ2-3; 9 bases map to TRBD1. Germline assignment: CDR1 LGHNA and CDR2 YSLEER. Trimming cost V 0 bases and J 4 bases; bases outside gene matches: 8. The CDR3 sequence is 17 residues long. CDR3 sequence: CASSQELQGASADTQYF. The CDR3 DNA sequence: TGCGCCAGCAGCCAAGAGTTACAGGGGGCATCTGCAGATACGCAGTATTTT.

The chain combines TRBV9 with TRBJ1-1; 8 nucleotides match TRBD1. This CDR3 is built from 16 residues. Unmatched junction bases numbered 8, after V lost 0 bases and J lost 4 bases. CDR1 and CDR2 (germline): SGDLS, YYNGEE. In DNA form, the CDR3 reads TGTGCCAGCAGCGTAGCCCCGACAGGGGTTGCCACTGAAGCTTTCTTT. The encoded protein is CASSVAPTGVATEAFF.

V and J are TRBV9 and TRBJ2-5; D not certain. CDR1 is SGDLS and CDR2 is YYNGEE in the germline V gene. This CDR3 has 12 residues. Trimming removed 1 base at V and 5 bases at J, with 6 bases between. Written as DNA, the CDR3 is TGTGCCAGCAGCGTAACCTTCGAGACCCAGTACTTC. This gives the protein CASSVTFETQYF.

The chain joins TRBV5-1 to TRBJ2-1; TRBD1 agrees at 8 bases. Germline CDR1 is SGHRS and CDR2 is YFSETQ. The trim removed 6 bases at V and 6 bases at J, leaving 11 bases unmatched. The CDR3 contains 15 residues. CDR3 sequence (DNA): TGCGCCAGCACCGACAGGGGCCGACCTAGCAATGAGCAGTTCTTC. It codes for CASTDRGRPSNEQFF. The whole variable domain, filled in from reference TRBV5-1 and TRBJ2-1, reads KAGVTQTPRYLIKTRGQQVTLSCSPISGHRSVSWYQQTPGQGLQFLFEYFSETQRNKGNFPGRFSGRQFSNSRSEMNVSTLELGDSALYLCASTDRGRPSNEQFFGPGTRLTVL.

The chain recombines TRBV5-1 with TRBJ1-2; 8 bases align to TRBD1. V lost 1 base, J lost 6 bases, and 2 bases stayed unmatched. The germline gives CDR1 SGHRS, CDR2 YFSETQ. The length of the CDR3 is 13 residues. DNA of the CDR3: TGCGCCAGCAGCTTGACAGGGGGAGATGGCTACACCTTC. The encoded protein is CASSLTGGDGYTF.

V gene TRBV4-3 combines with J gene TRBJ2-1; 7 bases are shared with TRBD1. Per the germline V gene, CDR1 is LGHNA and CDR2 is YSLEER. The V segment lost 1 base and the J segment 2 bases; nucleotides outside the gene matches: 5. The CDR3 length is 16 residues. CDR3 in amino acids: CASSQVGQVPYNEQFF. CDR3 sequence (DNA): TGCGCCAGCAGCCAAGTCGGACAGGTTCCCTACAATGAGCAGTTCTTC.

The gene calls are TRBV29-1 and TRBJ1-4; 9 bases are shared with TRBD1. Germline CDR1 is SQVTM and CDR2 is ANQGSEA. The CDR3 runs 13 residues. V shed 5 bases and J 7 bases; nucleotides not matched to a gene: 5. CDR3 loop: CSVKTGGSEKLFF. CDR3 nucleotide sequence: TGCAGCGTTAAGACAGGGGGGAGTGAAAAACTGTTTTTT.

The chain couples TRBV5-6 to TRBJ1-2; a possible D gene is TRBD1 (5 bases). Per the germline V gene, CDR1 is SGHDT and CDR2 is YYEEEE. Trimming shortened V by 2 bases and J by 8 bases, and 13 bases separated the two germline ends. The length of the CDR3 is 13 residues. CDR3 sequence: CASSLGFRDGYTF. DNA for the CDR3: TGTGCCAGCAGCTTAGGGTTCAGGGACGGCTACACCTTC.

This clone was found a few times. The chain has TRBV28 and TRBJ2-3; D might be TRBD1 (7 bases). In germline, CDR1 is MDHEN, CDR2 SYDVKM. The CDR3 is made up of 15 amino acids. The V gene lost 5 bases and the J gene lost 6 bases, with 18 bases spanning the gap. CDR3 nucleotides: TGTGCCAGCAGTACGAGACAGGGAGGCGTCGATACGCAGTATTTT. It yields the protein CASSTRQGGVDTQYF.

The chain uses TRBV4-3 and TRBJ2-1; 7 bases align to TRBD2. V shed 3 bases and J 8 bases; nucleotides not matched to a gene: 10. Germline values: CDR1 LGHNA, CDR2 YSLEER. The CDR3 is 15 residues long. The CDR3 coding sequence is TGCGCCAGCAGCCACGGGGGGAAGGGTTTACATGAGCAGTTCTTC. Translation: CASSHGGKGLHEQFF.

V usage is TRBV2 and J usage is TRBJ2-7; 10 bases are a match to TRBD2. The ends lost 6 bases at V and 6 bases at J; junction bases unmatched: 11. Germline V CDR1 and CDR2: SNHLY, FYNNEI. The CDR3 is 15 residues long. CDR3 sequence (DNA): TGTGCCAGCAGCACTGAGGGGGGACTAGCGAGCGAGCAGTACTTC. It codes for CASSTEGGLASEQYF.

This clone was detected only a few times. The rearrangement joins TRBV19 to TRBJ2-1; maybe TRBD1 (6 bases). The CDR3 length is 14 residues. Germline V CDR1 and CDR2: LNHDA, SQIVND (reference sequence). Trimming pared 4 bases from V and 4 bases from J, leaving 11 bases between. CDR3 in amino acids: CASSTGTPYNEQFF. DNA for the CDR3: TGTGCCAGTAGTACCGGGACACCTTACAATGAGCAGTTCTTC.

The chain uses TRBV10-3 and TRBJ2-1, with 7 nucleotides matching TRBD1. The CDR3 is 16 amino acids. V trimming: 3 bases; J trimming: 5 bases; junction bases outside the gene matches: 10. Germline V lookup: CDR1 ENHRY, CDR2 SYGVKD. This CDR3 reads CAISEAGTDQHNEQFF. In DNA, the CDR3 is TGTGCCATCAGTGAAGCCGGGACAGACCAACACAATGAGCAGTTCTTC.

The gene calls are TRBV25-1 and TRBJ2-5; the D gene is possibly TRBD2 (6 bases). Trimming removed 4 bases from V and 4 bases from J, with 13 bases in between. The CDR3 spans 14 residues. Germline V gives CDR1 MGHDK, CDR2 SYGVNS. CDR3 DNA: TGTGCCAGCAGTGGTGGGTGGAGGGGAGAGACCCAGTACTTC. This gives the protein CASSGGWRGETQYF.

The chain couples TRBV2 to TRBJ2-1, with 7 positions matching TRBD2. Trimming at V came to 8 bases and at J to 9 bases, leaving 10 bases not matched to a gene. This CDR3 contains 13 residues. Germline CDR1 is SNHLY and CDR2 is FYNNEI. CDR3 bases: TGTGCCAGCGGGCTAGCGGTTGTGATTGAGCAGTTCTTC. This encodes CASGLAVVIEQFF.